This T cell receptor beta chain derives from a study of blood T cell repertoires in COVID-19. The CDR3 consists of 13 residues. Germline CDR1 and CDR2: MDHEN and SYDVKM. The ends were cut back, 5 bases at V and 2 bases at J, with 9 bases in the middle. This clone has just a few counts. Only in-frame clones appear in the TCRdb table, and some are missing; sequencing was by immunoSEQ multiplex PCR. Counted here are 100,000 to 150,000 clones, approximately 90% occurring once; the ten biggest clones make up around 2%. The chain couples TRBV28 to TRBJ1-2; TRBD1 might be the D (5 bases). Sequencing was performed on peripheral blood. This TCR came from a man aged 50 or older with COVID-19, enrolled during active disease. The CDR3 reads CASSGSGNYGYTF. In DNA form, the CDR3 reads TGTGCCAGCAGTGGATCAGGGAACTATGGCTACACCTTC.